This T cell receptor (beta chain) is from a study of early T cells in non-severe SARS-CoV-2 infection. With 5 bases clipped from V and 5 bases from J, the junction kept 5 bases outside the gene matches. The length of the CDR3 is 16 residues. Germline CDR1 and CDR2: SGHAT and FQDESV (reference sequence). A single record per CDR3 protein comes from TCRdb applying MiXCR to the 5' RACE reads. The sample lists about 55,000 distinct CDR3 sequences; about 15% were seen once. This receptor was taken from an adult who was a healthcare worker with PCR-confirmed SARS-CoV-2 infection or an uninfected control (not recorded which). The chain has TRBV11-1 and TRBJ2-2, with 13 bases fitting TRBD2. This sample comprised whole blood, obtained at baseline. Here the CDR3 reads CASSRGLAGETGELFF. The CDR3 DNA reads as TGTGCCAGCAGCCGTGGACTAGCGGGAGAAACCGGGGAGCTGTTTTTT.